The clone carrying this T cell receptor (beta chain) appeared a single time. This may be a read error: a much more frequent sequence differs by one nucleotide. Trimming took 0 bases from V and 4 from J; bases not matched to a gene: 6. This CDR3 contains 16 residues. Germline CDR1 reads LGHDT; CDR2 reads YNNKEL (reference sequence). Amplified regions were TCR beta CDR3 sequences from RNA transcripts. During a first-round RT-PCR of the TCR CDR3, the HTBI primer set was used. TCRdb redid the calling of the multiplex PCR reads with MiXCR, one entry per CDR3 protein. The table has fewer than 350,000 distinct CDR3 sequences, around a fifth seen once. This sample was taken from a study of T cells in Graves' hyperthyroidism and ophthalmopathy.

The sequenced sample was blood. The rearrangement links TRBV3-1 to TRBJ2-1, with 7 bases lining up with TRBD2. The sequence came from a woman in her 50s with Graves' hyperthyroidism. CDR3 in amino acids: CASSQDLAAGYNEQFF. The CDR3 DNA follows: TGTGCCAGCAGCCAAGATCTGGCAGCGGGGTACAATGAGCAGTTCTTC.